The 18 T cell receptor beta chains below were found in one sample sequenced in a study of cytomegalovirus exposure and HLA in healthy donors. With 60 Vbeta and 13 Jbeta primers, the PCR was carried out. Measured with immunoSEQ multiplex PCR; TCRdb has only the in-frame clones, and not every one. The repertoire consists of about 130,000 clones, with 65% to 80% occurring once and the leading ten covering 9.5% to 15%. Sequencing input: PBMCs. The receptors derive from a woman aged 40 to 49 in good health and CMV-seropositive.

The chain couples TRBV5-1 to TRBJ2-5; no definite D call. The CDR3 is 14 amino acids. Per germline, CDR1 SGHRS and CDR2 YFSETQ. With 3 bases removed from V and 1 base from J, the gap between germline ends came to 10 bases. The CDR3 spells CASSSVGVQETQYF. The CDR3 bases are TGCGCCAGCAGCTCCGTCGGAGTCCAAGAGACCCAGTACTTC.

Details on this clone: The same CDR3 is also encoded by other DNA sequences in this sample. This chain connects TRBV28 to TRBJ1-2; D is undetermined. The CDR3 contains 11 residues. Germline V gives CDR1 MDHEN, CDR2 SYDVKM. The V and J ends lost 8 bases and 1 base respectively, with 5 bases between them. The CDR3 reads CASSLNYGYTF. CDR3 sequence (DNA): TGTGCCAGCTCCCTTAACTATGGCTACACCTTC.

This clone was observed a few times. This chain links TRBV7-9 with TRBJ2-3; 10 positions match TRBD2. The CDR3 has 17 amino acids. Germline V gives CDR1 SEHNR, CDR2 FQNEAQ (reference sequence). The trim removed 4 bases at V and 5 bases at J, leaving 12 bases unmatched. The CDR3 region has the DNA TGTGCCAGCAGCTCCTTGCCTAGCGGGAGAGCCGAAGATACGCAGTATTTT. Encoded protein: CASSSLPSGRAEDTQYF.

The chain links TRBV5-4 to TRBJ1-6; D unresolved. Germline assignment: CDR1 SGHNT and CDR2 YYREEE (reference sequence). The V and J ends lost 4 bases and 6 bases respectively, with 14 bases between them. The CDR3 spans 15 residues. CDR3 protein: CASSVEERPNSPLHF. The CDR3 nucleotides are TGTGCCAGCAGCGTTGAGGAGAGACCTAATTCACCCCTCCACTTT.

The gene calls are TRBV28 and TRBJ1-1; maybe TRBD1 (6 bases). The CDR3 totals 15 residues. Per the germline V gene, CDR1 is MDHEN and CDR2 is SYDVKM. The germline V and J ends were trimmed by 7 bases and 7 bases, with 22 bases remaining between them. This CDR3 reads CASNWGRGGVGEAFF. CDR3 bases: TGTGCCAGCAATTGGGGGCGGGGGGGCGTAGGTGAAGCTTTCTTT.

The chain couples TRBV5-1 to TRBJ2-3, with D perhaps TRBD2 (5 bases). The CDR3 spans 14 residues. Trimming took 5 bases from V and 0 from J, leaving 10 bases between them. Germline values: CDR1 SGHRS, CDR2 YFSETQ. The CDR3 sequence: CASRRAESTDTQYF. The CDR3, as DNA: TGCGCCAGCAGGCGGGCGGAAAGCACAGATACGCAGTATTTT. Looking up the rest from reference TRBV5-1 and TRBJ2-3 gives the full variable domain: KAGVTQTPRYLIKTRGQQVTLSCSPISGHRSVSWYQQTPGQGLQFLFEYFSETQRNKGNFPGRFSGRQFSNSRSEMNVSTLELGDSALYLCASRRAESTDTQYFGPGTRLTVL.

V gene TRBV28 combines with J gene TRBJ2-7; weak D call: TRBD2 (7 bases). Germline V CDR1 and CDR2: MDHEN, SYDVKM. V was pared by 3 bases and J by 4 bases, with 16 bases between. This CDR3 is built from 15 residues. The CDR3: CASSFSWGGGYEQYF. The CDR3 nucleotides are TGTGCCAGCAGTTTCTCCTGGGGAGGGGGGTACGAGCAGTACTTC. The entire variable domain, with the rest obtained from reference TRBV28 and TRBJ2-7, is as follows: DVKVTQSSRYLVKRTGEKVFLECVQDMDHENMFWYRQDPGLGLRLIYFSYDVKMKEKGDIPEGYSVSREKKERFSLILESASTNQTSMYLCASSFSWGGGYEQYFGPGTRLTVT.

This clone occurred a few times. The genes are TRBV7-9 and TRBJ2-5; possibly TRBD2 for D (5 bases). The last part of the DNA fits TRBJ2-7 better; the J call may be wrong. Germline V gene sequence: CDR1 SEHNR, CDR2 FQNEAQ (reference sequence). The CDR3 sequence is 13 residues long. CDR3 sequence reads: CASSRGSDNEQYF. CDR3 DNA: TGTGCCAGCAGCCGGGGATCCGACAACGAGCAGTACTTC.

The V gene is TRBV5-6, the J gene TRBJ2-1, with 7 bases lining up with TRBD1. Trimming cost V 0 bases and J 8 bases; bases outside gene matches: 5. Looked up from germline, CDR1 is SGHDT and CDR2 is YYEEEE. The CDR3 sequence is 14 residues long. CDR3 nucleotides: TGTGCCAGCAGCTTGGAGGGGGCAAAAGATGAGCAGTTCTTC. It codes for CASSLEGAKDEQFF.

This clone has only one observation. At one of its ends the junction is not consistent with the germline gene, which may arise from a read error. The CDR3 is CAWSVWRSKNTEVFF. In nucleotides, the CDR3 is TGTGCCTGGAGTGTATGGAGGTCGAAGAACACTGAAGTTTTCTTT. This chain links TRBV30 with TRBJ1-1; no clear D gene. This CDR3 is built from 15 residues. Germline CDR1 is GTSNPN and CDR2 is SVGIG (reference sequence).

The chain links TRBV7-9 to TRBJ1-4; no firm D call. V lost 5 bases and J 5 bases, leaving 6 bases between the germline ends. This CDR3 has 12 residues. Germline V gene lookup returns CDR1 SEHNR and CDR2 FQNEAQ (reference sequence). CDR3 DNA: TGTGCCAGCAGCCGGAGCAATGAAAAACTGTTTTTT. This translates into CASSRSNEKLFF.

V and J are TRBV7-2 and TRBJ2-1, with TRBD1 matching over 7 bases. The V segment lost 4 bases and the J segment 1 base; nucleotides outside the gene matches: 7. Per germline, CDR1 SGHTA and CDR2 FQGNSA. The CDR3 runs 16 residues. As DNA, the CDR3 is TGTGCCAGCAGCTCGCGGACAGGTGTGTCCTACAATGAGCAGTTCTTC. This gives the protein CASSSRTGVSYNEQFF.

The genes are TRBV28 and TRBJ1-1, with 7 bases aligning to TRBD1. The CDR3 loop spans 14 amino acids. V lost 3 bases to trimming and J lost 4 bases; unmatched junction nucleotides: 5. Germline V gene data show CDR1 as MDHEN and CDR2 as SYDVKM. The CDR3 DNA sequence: TGTGCCAGCAGTTTTGAGGGGGCAAGCACTGAAGCTTTCTTT. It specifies CASSFEGASTEAFF.

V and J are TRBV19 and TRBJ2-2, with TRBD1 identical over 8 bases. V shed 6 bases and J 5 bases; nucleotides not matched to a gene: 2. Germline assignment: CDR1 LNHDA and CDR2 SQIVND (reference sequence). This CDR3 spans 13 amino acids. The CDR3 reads CASSWTGTGELFF. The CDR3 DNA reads TGTGCCAGTAGCTGGACAGGGACCGGGGAGCTGTTTTTT.

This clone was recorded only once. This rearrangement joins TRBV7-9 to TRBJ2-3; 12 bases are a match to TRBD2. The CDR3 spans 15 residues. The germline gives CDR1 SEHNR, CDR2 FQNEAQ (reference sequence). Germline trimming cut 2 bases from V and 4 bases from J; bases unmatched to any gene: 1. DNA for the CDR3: TGTGCCAGCAGCTTACTAGCGGGAGGGCCAGATACGCAGTATTTT. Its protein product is CASSLLAGGPDTQYF. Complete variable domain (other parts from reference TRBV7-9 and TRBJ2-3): DTGVSQNPRHKITKRGQNVTFRCDPISEHNRLYWYRQTLGQGPEFLTYFQNEAQLEKSRLLSDRFSAERPKGSFSTLEIQRTEQGDSAMYLCASSLLAGGPDTQYFGPGTRLTVL.

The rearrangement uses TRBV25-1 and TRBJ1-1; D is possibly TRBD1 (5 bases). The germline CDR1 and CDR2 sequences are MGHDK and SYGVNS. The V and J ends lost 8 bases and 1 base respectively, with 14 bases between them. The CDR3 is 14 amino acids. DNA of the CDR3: TGTGCCAGCTCGGCGGTGACAGAGAACACTGAAGCTTTCTTT. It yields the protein CASSAVTENTEAFF.

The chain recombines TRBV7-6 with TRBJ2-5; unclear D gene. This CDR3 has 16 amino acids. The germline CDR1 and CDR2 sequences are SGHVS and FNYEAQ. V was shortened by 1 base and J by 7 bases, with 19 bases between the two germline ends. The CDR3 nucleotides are TGTGCCAGCAGCTTAGTGAGTGGGTCGCCACCAGGGACCCAGTACTTC. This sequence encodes CASSLVSGSPPGTQYF.

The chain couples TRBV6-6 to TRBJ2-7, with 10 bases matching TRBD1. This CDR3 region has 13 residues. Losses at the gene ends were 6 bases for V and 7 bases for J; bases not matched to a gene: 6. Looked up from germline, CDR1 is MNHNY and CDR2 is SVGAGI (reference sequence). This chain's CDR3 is CASSSGQGIEQYF. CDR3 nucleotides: TGTGCCAGCAGCTCGGGACAGGGGATTGAGCAGTACTTC.